This T cell receptor (beta chain) stems from a study of T cell responses to AZD1222 COVID-19 vaccine. Findings and limits, study-wide: The study found Spike-specific TCR breadth and depth rose after two AZD1222 doses. Baseline antibody screening turned up just six or seven seropositive AZD1222 recipients.

As for this clone: The antigen is unknown.

The method was immunoSEQ multiplex PCR; TCRdb's version includes in-frame clones alone and lacks a portion of them. Altogether 140,000 to 150,000 clones are present, about 90% being singletons, with the ten largest covering around 7.6%. The CDR3 is 14 residues long. CDR1 and CDR2 (germline): SGHRS, YFSETQ. V was clipped by 3 bases and J by 8 bases; unmatched bases: 7. The sample in question was peripheral blood, obtained 28 days after the second dose of the MenACWY control vaccine. The receptor comes from an adult who received the MenACWY meningococcal vaccine as a control. The gene calls are TRBV5-1 and TRBJ1-2, with 10 bases matching TRBD1. Written as DNA, the CDR3 is TGCGCCAGCAGCTCAACCGGGACAGGGGAAGGCTACACCTTC. It specifies CASSSTGTGEGYTF.